The rows below give T cell receptor beta chains drawn from one sample of a study of blood T cells in healthy people across ages. TCRdb itself ran the 5' RACE reads through MiXCR, one entry per CDR3 protein. The sample consists of under 1,100,000 distinct CDR3 sequences, approximately 25% of them appearing once. This sample also appeared in a second study, on T cells of mothers and their children.

The sample consisted of blood. These receptors came from a girl aged 2 to 10 in good health. Each CDR3 is given with its conserved first and last residue. A D gene is named only where the DNA matches it firmly. Clone size is not always given. Where it is, it says once, few, many or a class for expanded clones.

D: .
J: TRBJ2-7
V: TRBV7-2
size: .
CDR3: CASSSSGVSSYEQYF
DNA: TGTGCCAGCAGCTCCTCTGGGGTGAGCTCCTACGAGCAGTACTTC

D: TRBD2
J: TRBJ2-7
V: TRBV12-3/TRBV12-4
size: few
CDR3: CASSFSGTSGYYEQYF
DNA: TGTGCCAGCAGTTTCTCCGGGACTAGCGGTTACTACGAGCAGTACTTC

D: .
J: TRBJ1-4
V: TRBV7-8
size: few
CDR3: CASSLTGWQNEKLFF
DNA: TGTGCCAGCAGCTTAACAGGGTGGCAAAATGAAAAACTGTTTTTT

D: TRBD2
J: TRBJ2-4
V: TRBV4-1
size: .
CDR3: CASSHSSGRDIQYF
DNA: TGCGCCAGCAGCCACTCCTCGGGGAGGGACATTCAGTACTTC

D: TRBD2
J: TRBJ2-1
V: TRBV11-1
size: .
CDR3: CASSVPGLAGAPLSSYNEQFF
DNA: TGTGCCAGCAGCGTTCCGGGACTAGCGGGAGCACCCCTAAGCTCCTACAATGAGCAGTTCTTC

D: .
J: TRBJ1-3
V: TRBV11-2
size: .
CDR3: CASTWGHNSGNTIYF
DNA: TGTGCCAGCACCTGGGGACACAACTCTGGAAACACCATATATTTT

D: .
J: TRBJ2-2
V: TRBV24-1
size: .
CDR3: CATSETYTGELFF
DNA: TGTGCCACCAGCGAAACTTACACCGGGGAGCTGTTTTTT

D: .
J: TRBJ1-4
V: TRBV12-5
size: once
CDR3: CASGFWRPPGEKLFF
DNA: TGTGCTAGTGGTTTTTGGAGGCCTCCGGGCGAAAAACTGTTTTTT

D: .
J: TRBJ2-3
V: TRBV28
size: many
CDR3: CASSLSTRDTQYF
DNA: TGTGCCAGCAGTCTATCGACCCGAGATACGCAGTATTTT

D: .
J: TRBJ2-3
V: TRBV13
size: .
CDR3: CASSLAPRPDTQYF
DNA: TGTGCCAGCAGCTTGGCCCCGCGACCAGATACGCAGTATTTT

D: TRBD1
J: TRBJ1-5
V: TRBV15
size: few
CDR3: CATSRGEGAQPQHF
DNA: TGTGCCACCAGCAGAGGGGAGGGGGCTCAGCCCCAGCATTTT

D: .
J: TRBJ1-2
V: TRBV6-2/TRBV6-3
size: .
CDR3: CASSYSTSAEDGYTF
DNA: TGTGCCAGCAGTTACTCGACCTCGGCCGAGGATGGCTACACCTTC

D: .
J: TRBJ1-2
V: TRBV15
size: few
CDR3: CATSRDWKVRRDGYTF
DNA: TGTGCCACCAGCAGAGATTGGAAGGTCCGGCGGGATGGCTACACCTTC

D: TRBD1
J: TRBJ1-1
V: TRBV15
size: few
CDR3: CATSRDLGTGLEAFF
DNA: TGTGCCACCAGCAGAGATCTTGGGACAGGGCTTGAAGCTTTCTTT

D: .
J: TRBJ2-7
V: TRBV5-1
size: few
CDR3: CASSLEGTASYEQYF
DNA: TGCGCCAGCAGCTTGGAGGGGACTGCCTCCTACGAGCAGTACTTC

D: .
J: TRBJ2-6
V: TRBV29-1
size: few
CDR3: CSAKVVIPGKRSGANVLTF
DNA: TGCAGCGCTAAGGTTGTAATCCCAGGAAAAAGATCTGGGGCCAACGTCCTGACTTTC

D: .
J: TRBJ2-1
V: TRBV7-3
size: few
CDR3: CASSPGYEGTQFF
DNA: TGTGCCAGCAGCCCCGGGTACGAGGGAACGCAGTTCTTC

D: .
J: TRBJ2-7
V: TRBV5-7
size: .
CDR3: CASTQGSYEQYF
DNA: TGTGCCAGCACCCAAGGCTCCTACGAGCAGTACTTC

D: TRBD1
J: TRBJ2-3
V: TRBV7-3
size: once
CDR3: CASSTGTETDTQYF
DNA: TGTGCCAGCAGCACGGGGACAGAAACAGATACGCAGTATTTT

D: TRBD1
J: TRBJ2-3
V: TRBV7-8
size: few
CDR3: CASSSRQGATDTQYF
DNA: TGTGCCAGCAGCTCCCGGCAGGGGGCCACAGATACGCAGTATTTT

D: .
J: TRBJ2-5
V: TRBV7-2
size: .
CDR3: CASSPQGVQETQYF
DNA: TGTGCCAGCAGCCCCCAAGGGGTCCAAGAGACCCAGTACTTC

D: .
J: TRBJ2-5
V: TRBV7-8
size: few
CDR3: CASSLGVWSGDMQETQYF
DNA: TGTGCCAGCAGCTTAGGGGTGTGGAGCGGGGACATGCAAGAGACCCAGTACTTC

D: .
J: TRBJ1-2
V: TRBV20-1
size: .
CDR3: CSARGQPSNYGYTF
DNA: TGCAGTGCTAGAGGACAGCCCTCTAACTATGGCTACACCTTC

D: .
J: TRBJ2-1
V: TRBV7-6
size: .
CDR3: CASSDEGFVPYNEQFF
DNA: TGTGCCAGCAGCGACGAGGGGTTCGTCCCCTACAATGAGCAGTTCTTC

D: .
J: TRBJ1-2
V: TRBV11-3
size: .
CDR3: CASSSLGNGYTF
DNA: TGTGCCAGCAGCTCTCTCGGCAATGGCTACACCTTC

D: .
J: TRBJ2-7
V: TRBV29-1
size: few
CDR3: CSVEVGDQYEQYF
DNA: TGCAGCGTTGAGGTGGGAGACCAATACGAGCAGTACTTC

D: TRBD2
J: TRBJ2-1
V: TRBV9
size: .
CDR3: CASIPSGSSYNEQFF
DNA: TGTGCCAGCATCCCAAGCGGGAGCTCCTACAATGAGCAGTTCTTC

D: TRBD2
J: TRBJ2-1
V: TRBV2
size: .
CDR3: CATLGQTSGGDEQFF
DNA: TGTGCCACCTTAGGTCAGACTAGCGGGGGGGATGAGCAGTTCTTC

D: TRBD1
J: TRBJ1-1
V: TRBV20-1
size: .
CDR3: CSASLDRGHTEAFF
DNA: TGCAGTGCTAGTCTTGACAGGGGTCACACTGAAGCTTTCTTT

D: .
J: TRBJ2-2
V: TRBV9
size: .
CDR3: CASSVERNPGELFF
DNA: TGTGCCAGCAGCGTAGAACGAAATCCCGGGGAGCTGTTTTTT

D: TRBD1
J: TRBJ2-7
V: TRBV28
size: .
CDR3: CASSLRPGQGSKQQYF
DNA: TGTGCCAGCAGTTTGCGCCCGGGACAGGGGTCTAAGCAGCAGTACTTC

D: TRBD1
J: TRBJ2-3
V: TRBV28
size: .
CDR3: CASSLVLTGADTQYF
DNA: TGTGCCAGCAGTTTGGTCCTCACAGGGGCAGATACGCAGTATTTT

D: .
J: TRBJ1-4
V: TRBV29-1
size: .
CDR3: CSVEVAANEKLFF
DNA: TGCAGCGTTGAAGTCGCCGCTAATGAAAAACTGTTTTTT

D: TRBD2
J: TRBJ2-5
V: TRBV11-1
size: .
CDR3: CASSSGGGTQYF
DNA: TGTGCCAGCAGCTCTGGCGGGGGTACCCAGTACTTC

D: .
J: TRBJ2-3
V: TRBV7-2
size: .
CDR3: CASSTSVADTQYF
DNA: TGTGCCAGCAGCACTTCAGTGGCCGATACGCAGTATTTT

D: .
J: TRBJ1-4
V: TRBV20-1
size: .
CDR3: CSARDYGATRSNEKLFF
DNA: TGCAGTGCTAGAGATTATGGGGCCACAAGATCTAATGAAAAACTGTTTTTT

D: TRBD1
J: TRBJ2-7
V: TRBV28
size: many
CDR3: CASSGQGNYEQYF
DNA: TGTGCCAGCAGTGGACAGGGGAACTACGAGCAGTACTTC

D: .
J: TRBJ1-2
V: TRBV5-5
size: once
CDR3: CASSRDGTGGYTF
DNA: TGTGCCAGCAGCCGAGACGGAACCGGGGGCTACACCTTC

D: TRBD1
J: TRBJ2-4
V: TRBV28
size: few
CDR3: CASSGRDREDKNIQYF
DNA: TGTGCCAGCAGCGGCCGGGACAGGGAAGACAAAAACATTCAGTACTTC

D: .
J: TRBJ1-4
V: TRBV6-1
size: .
CDR3: CASRPPSNEKLFF
DNA: TGTGCCAGCAGGCCCCCCTCAAATGAAAAACTGTTTTTT

D: TRBD2
J: TRBJ2-7
V: TRBV27
size: .
CDR3: CASSLSGLAGSHEQYF
DNA: TGTGCCAGCAGTTTATCTGGACTAGCGGGATCCCACGAGCAGTACTTC

D: .
J: TRBJ2-1
V: TRBV5-6
size: few
CDR3: CASRGRGNEQFF
DNA: TGTGCCAGCAGGGGCAGGGGTAATGAGCAGTTCTTC

D: .
J: TRBJ2-5
V: TRBV3-1
size: few
CDR3: CASSQDSQRETQYF
DNA: TGTGCCAGCAGCCAAGATTCCCAGAGAGAGACCCAGTACTTC

D: .
J: TRBJ2-7
V: TRBV29-1
size: few
CDR3: CSVGIADSYEQYF
DNA: TGCAGCGTTGGTATTGCAGATTCCTACGAGCAGTACTTC

D: .
J: TRBJ1-2
V: TRBV25-1
size: .
CDR3: CASSVTGYDSYTF
DNA: TGTGCCAGCAGTGTAACAGGGTATGATAGCTACACCTTC

D: .
J: TRBJ2-5
V: TRBV20-1
size: few
CDR3: CSASFGSMGETQYF
DNA: TGCAGTGCTAGCTTTGGGTCGATGGGGGAGACCCAGTACTTC

D: .
J: TRBJ1-5
V: TRBV6-2/TRBV6-3
size: .
CDR3: CASTSNQGRQPQHF
DNA: TGTGCCAGCACCTCAAATCAGGGGAGACAGCCCCAGCATTTT

D: .
J: TRBJ2-5
V: TRBV11-2
size: few
CDR3: CASSLQIGTQYF
DNA: TGTGCCAGCAGCTTACAGATTGGGACCCAGTACTTC